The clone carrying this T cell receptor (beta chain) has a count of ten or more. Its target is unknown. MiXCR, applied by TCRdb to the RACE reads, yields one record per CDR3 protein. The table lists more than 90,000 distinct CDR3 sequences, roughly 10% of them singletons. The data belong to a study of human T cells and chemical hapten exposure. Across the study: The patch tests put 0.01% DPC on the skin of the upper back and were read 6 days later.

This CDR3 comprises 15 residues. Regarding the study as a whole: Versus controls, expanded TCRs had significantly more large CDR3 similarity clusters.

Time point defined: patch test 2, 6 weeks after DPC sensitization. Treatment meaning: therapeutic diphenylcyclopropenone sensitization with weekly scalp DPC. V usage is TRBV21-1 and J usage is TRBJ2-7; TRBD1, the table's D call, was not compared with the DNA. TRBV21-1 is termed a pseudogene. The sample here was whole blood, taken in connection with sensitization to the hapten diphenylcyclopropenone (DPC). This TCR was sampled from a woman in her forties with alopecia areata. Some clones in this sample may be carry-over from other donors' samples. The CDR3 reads CASSKEAGGSYEQYF. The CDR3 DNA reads TGTGCCAGCAGCAAAGAAGCAGGGGGCTCCTACGAGCAGTACTTC.